The 3 T cell receptor beta chains below were found in one sample sequenced in a study of identical twins. TCRdb ran MiXCR on the 5' RACE reads and lists one entry per CDR3 protein. The sample has nearly 900,000 distinct CDR3 sequences, over 9% seen once. A further study also used this sample, focusing on yellow fever vaccine responses in identical twins.

Sequencing was done on a sample of PBMCs. The source of these receptors is a young woman in good health.

This clonotype was seen many times. Here the CDR3 DNA reads TGTGCCAGCAGTTTTGGACAGGGAGGAGAGACCCAGTACTTC. This sequence encodes CASSFGQGGETQYF. The chain combines TRBV12-3 or TRBV12-4 with TRBJ2-5; TRBD1 aligns across 8 bases. This CDR3 comprises 14 residues. V dropped 3 bases and J dropped 4; count of bases not matched to a gene: 4.

In this sample, this clonotype turned up many times. The chain links TRBV6-1 to TRBJ1-1, with 9 bases identical to TRBD1. The ends lost 7 bases at V and 4 bases at J; junction bases unmatched: 13. The CDR3 has 16 amino acids. Germline V gives CDR1 MNHNS, CDR2 SASEGT. The chain's CDR3 is CASNGQGFLVGTEAFF. For the CDR3, the DNA is TGTGCCAGCAACGGACAGGGGTTTTTAGTGGGCACTGAAGCTTTCTTT.

The rearrangement links TRBV10-3 to TRBJ1-2; D not resolved. Germline CDR1 reads ENHRY; CDR2 reads SYGVKD. This CDR3 is 12 amino acids long. V was shortened by 7 bases and J by 4 bases, with 10 bases between the two germline ends. For the CDR3, the DNA is TGTGCCATCATGGAAGGACGCTATGGCTACACCTTC. Residues: CAIMEGRYGYTF.